Presented here are 23 T cell receptor beta chains from one specimen sequenced in a study of blood T cell repertoires in COVID-19. The table came from immunoSEQ multiplex PCR; TCRdb's copy has only in-frame clones and leaves some out. Among roughly 80,000 clones listed, 87% were seen once. The source material was peripheral blood. Receptor source: a woman at least 80 years old with active or convalescent COVID-19.

This chain uses TRBV11-2 with TRBJ2-2, with a tentative D call TRBD1 (6 bases). V lost 2 bases and J lost 5, with 15 bases in between. Germline lookup yields CDR1 SGHAT and CDR2 FQNNGV. This CDR3 is built from 16 residues. CDR3 in DNA: TGTGCCAGCAGCTTACCGGCAGGGGTAAAAACCGGGGAGCTGTTTTTT. Amino acid sequence: CASSLPAGVKTGELFF.

This chain connects TRBV5-8 to TRBJ2-7; no clear D. Looked up from germline, CDR1 is SGHTS and CDR2 is YDEGEE. The V gene lost 5 bases and the J gene lost 3 bases, with 21 bases spanning the gap. The CDR3 length is 16 residues. The CDR3 nucleotides are TGTGCCAGCAGACGCCAACCGCGCTCCCGCCTCTACGAGCAGTACTTC. This translates into CASRRQPRSRLYEQYF. Based on the CDR3 plus reference TRBV5-8 and TRBJ2-7, the full variable domain is EAGVTQSPTHLIKTRGQQATLRCSPISGHTSVYWYQQALGLGLQFLLWYDEGEERNRGNFPPRFSGRQFPNYSSELNVNALELEDSALYLCASRRQPRSRLYEQYFGPGTRLTVT.

V gene TRBV9 combines with J gene TRBJ2-5; 8 positions agree with TRBD1. V was pared by 2 bases and J by 4 bases, with 4 bases of the junction left unmatched. Germline CDR1 reads SGDLS; CDR2 reads YYNGEE. CDR3 length equals 14 residues. CDR3 loop: CASSVGQVGETQYF. The CDR3 DNA follows: TGTGCCAGCAGCGTGGGACAGGTTGGAGAGACCCAGTACTTC. Complete variable domain (other parts from reference TRBV9 and TRBJ2-5): DSGVTQTPKHLITATGQRVTLRCSPRSGDLSVYWYQQSLDQGLQFLIQYYNGEERAKGNILERFSAQQFPDLHSELNLSSLELGDSALYFCASSVGQVGETQYFGPGTRLLVL.

V usage is TRBV27 and J usage is TRBJ1-4; 11 bases align to TRBD1. J lost 8 bases, V lost 6 bases, and 8 bases had no gene match. CDR1 and CDR2 from the germline V gene are MNHEY and SMNVEV (reference sequence). The CDR3 contains 15 residues. CDR3 sequence reads: CASRWSGTGGEKLFF. CDR3 in DNA: TGTGCCAGCAGGTGGTCCGGGACAGGGGGGGAAAAACTGTTTTTT.

This clone was seen only once. The V call is TRBV11-2, the J call TRBJ2-1; D is possibly TRBD2 (5 bases). Germline CDR1 SGHAT, CDR2 FQNNGV. This CDR3 spans 14 amino acids. Between the trimmed V and J ends, which lost 8 bases and 1 base, there was a span of 12 bases. This CDR3 is CASGIARSYNEQFF. The CDR3 nucleotides read TGTGCCAGCGGGATAGCGAGGTCCTACAATGAGCAGTTCTTC. Using reference TRBV11-2 and TRBJ2-1 for the parts outside the CDR3, the full variable domain is EAGVAQSPRYKIIEKRQSVAFWCNPISGHATLYWYQQILGQGPKLLIQFQNNGVVDDSQLPKDRFSAERLKGVDSTLKIQPAKLEDSAVYLCASGIARSYNEQFFGPGTRLTVL.

J is TRBJ2-1 and V is TRBV18; 13 nucleotides align to TRBD2. Germline loops: CDR1 KGHSH, CDR2 LQKENI. The CDR3 runs to 18 residues. The V gene end was trimmed by 1 base and the J gene end by 5 bases; junction bases not matched to a gene: 8. In DNA form, the CDR3 reads TGTGCCAGCTCACCACGGCGAACTAGCGGGGGGGCCAACAATGAGCAGTTCTTC. It is translated as CASSPRRTSGGANNEQFF. Using reference TRBV18 and TRBJ2-1 for the parts outside the CDR3, the full variable domain is NAGVMQNPRHLVRRRGQEARLRCSPMKGHSHVYWYRQLPEEGLKFMVYLQKENIIDESGMPKERFSAEFPKEGPSILRIQQVVRGDSAAYFCASSPRRTSGGANNEQFFGPGTRLTVL.

The genes are TRBV7-2 and TRBJ1-1, with D possibly TRBD1 on 6 matching bases. The CDR3 runs 13 residues. The V and J ends lost 5 bases and 1 base respectively, with 8 bases between them. Germline assignment: CDR1 SGHTA and CDR2 FQGNSA. As DNA, the CDR3 is TGTGCCAGCAGCCCACAGGGGAACACTGAAGCTTTCTTT. It translates to CASSPQGNTEAFF.

The chain employs TRBV9 and TRBJ2-1; D call uncertain. The V end lost 1 base, the J end lost 0 bases, and 11 bases lay between the germline ends. In germline, CDR1 is SGDLS, CDR2 YYNGEE. The CDR3 extends over 16 amino acids. CDR3 protein: CASSVQARSSYNEQFF. In DNA, the CDR3 is TGTGCCAGCAGCGTACAAGCGCGTAGCTCCTACAATGAGCAGTTCTTC.

V gene TRBV13 combines with J gene TRBJ1-1; 9 bases match TRBD1. CDR1 and CDR2 from the germline V gene are PRHDT and FYEKMQ (reference sequence). The junction had 7 bases not matched to a gene; V was cut back by 0 bases and J by 8 bases. This CDR3 comprises 15 residues. The CDR3 here is CASSLGGQGGQEAFF. The DNA for the CDR3 is TGTGCCAGCAGCTTAGGGGGACAGGGAGGACAAGAAGCTTTCTTT.

V usage is TRBV28 and J usage is TRBJ1-4; D possibly corresponds to TRBD1 (6 bases). This CDR3 spans 15 amino acids. V was trimmed by 3 bases and J by 3 bases, leaving 11 bases between them. The V gene's germline CDR1 is MDHEN and CDR2 SYDVKM. The CDR3 here is CASSLGGQANEKLFF. The CDR3 DNA sequence: TGTGCCAGCAGTTTGGGGGGGCAGGCTAATGAAAAACTGTTTTTT.

This chain uses TRBV27 with TRBJ2-3; 7 nucleotides agree with TRBD1. Germline CDR1 and CDR2: MNHEY and SMNVEV (reference sequence). The CDR3 is 15 amino acids. V dropped 6 bases and J dropped 0; count of bases not matched to a gene: 6. The CDR3 sequence: CASSLGQISTDTQYF. CDR3 DNA sequence: TGTGCCAGCAGCTTGGGACAGATTAGCACAGATACGCAGTATTTT.

This clone was observed once. The rearrangement links TRBV6-2 or TRBV6-3 to TRBJ2-7; no firm D call. The germline gives CDR1 MNHEY, CDR2 SVGEGT. Trimming shortened V by 0 bases and J by 7 bases, and 7 bases separated the two germline ends. The CDR3 loop spans 12 amino acids. In DNA form, the CDR3 reads TGTGCCAGCAGTTACTCCAGGCTTGAGCAGTACTTC. It translates to CASSYSRLEQYF.

This clone has only a few counts. The chain is built from TRBV7-2 and TRBJ1-1, with 7 bases fitting TRBD1. CDR3 length equals 15 residues. V shed 6 bases and J 3 bases; nucleotides not matched to a gene: 10. Germline V gene data show CDR1 as SGHTA and CDR2 as FQGNSA. This CDR3 reads CASSPWTGQDTEAFF. CDR3 nucleotide sequence: TGTGCCAGCAGTCCTTGGACAGGCCAGGACACTGAAGCTTTCTTT.

The V and J genes are TRBV5-1 and TRBJ2-1, with 10 bases that match TRBD2. The J segment lost 3 bases and the V segment lost 4 bases, leaving 16 bases of the junction unmatched. Per the germline V gene, CDR1 is SGHRS and CDR2 is YFSETQ. The CDR3 covers 19 residues. CDR3: CASSLRRLAGEGDYNEQFF. DNA of the CDR3: TGCGCCAGCAGCCTGAGGCGGCTAGCGGGAGAGGGGGACTACAATGAGCAGTTCTTC.

The V and J genes are TRBV6-5 and TRBJ2-7, with D perhaps TRBD2 (6 bases). The V end was cut by 6 bases, the J end by 2 bases, with 14 bases between. The CDR3 is made up of 14 amino acids. In germline, CDR1 is MNHEY, CDR2 SVGAGI. The CDR3, as DNA: TGTGCCAGCAGAACCCTGGGACTCCCCTACGAGCAGTACTTC. It is translated as CASRTLGLPYEQYF.

The chain carries TRBV19 and TRBJ2-3; TRBD1 is a possible D gene (5 bases). V was clipped by 2 bases and J by 1 base, with 7 bases between them. Germline values: CDR1 LNHDA, CDR2 SQIVND (reference sequence). The CDR3 totals 14 residues. The CDR3 nucleotides are TGTGCCAGTAGTATAAAACAGGGCACAGATACGCAGTATTTT. Amino acid sequence: CASSIKQGTDTQYF.

The chain combines TRBV23-1 with TRBJ1-5, with TRBD1 as a possible D gene (6 bases). TRBV23-1 carries the ORF label, with uncertain function. CDR3 length: 18 residues. V shed 4 bases and J shed 1 base, with 20 bases lying between them. CDR3 DNA: TGCGCCAGCAGTCCGAAAAACAGGGTCGGAGAAAGCAATCAGCCCCAGCATTTT. Protein product: CASSPKNRVGESNQPQHF.

The V call is TRBV7-9, the J call TRBJ2-5, with 8 nucleotides matching TRBD1. This CDR3 spans 13 amino acids. With V trimmed by 2 bases and J by 5 bases, 1 base remained unmatched. Germline V gene data show CDR1 as SEHNR and CDR2 as FQNEAQ (reference sequence). CDR3 residues: CASSLRQGETQYF. CDR3 DNA sequence: TGTGCCAGCAGCTTAAGACAGGGGGAGACCCAGTACTTC.

The chain joins TRBV15 to TRBJ2-5; unclear D gene. CDR1 and CDR2 from the germline V gene are LNHNV and YYDKDF (reference sequence). CDR3 length: 14 amino acids. V was cut by 0 bases and J by 7 bases, with 12 bases left in between. CDR3 bases: TGTGCCACCAGCAGAGATACGCAGCAGGTGACCCAGTACTTC. It translates to CATSRDTQQVTQYF. Full variable domain (outside the CDR3, taken from reference TRBV15 and TRBJ2-5): DAMVIQNPRYQVTQFGKPVTLSCSQTLNHNVMYWYQQKSSQAPKLLFHYYDKDFNNEADTPDNFQSRRPNTSFCFLDIRSPGLGDTAMYLCATSRDTQQVTQYFGPGTRLLVL.

The chain couples TRBV9 to TRBJ2-3, with 8 bases identical to TRBD2. The junction had 5 bases not matched to a gene; V was cut back by 3 bases and J by 2 bases. CDR1 and CDR2 from the germline V gene are SGDLS and YYNGEE. This CDR3 contains 15 residues. DNA of the CDR3: TGTGCCAGCAGCGGAGCGGGGGCGCTCACAGATACGCAGTATTTT. Translation gives CASSGAGALTDTQYF.

This clone appeared once. The chain recombines TRBV19 with TRBJ2-2, with D tentatively TRBD1 (6 bases). Germline lookup yields CDR1 LNHDA and CDR2 SQIVND (reference sequence). This CDR3 comprises 19 residues. Trimming took 4 bases from V and 6 from J, leaving 27 bases between them. In DNA, the CDR3 is TGTGCCAGTAGTAAAGGGACATACCTTCTCGTAGAGGGTGCCGGGGAGCTGTTTTTT. This sequence encodes CASSKGTYLLVEGAGELFF. Based on the CDR3 plus reference TRBV19 and TRBJ2-2, the full variable domain is DGGITQSPKYLFRKEGQNVTLSCEQNLNHDAMYWYRQDPGQGLRLIYYSQIVNDFQKGDIAEGYSVSREKKESFPLTVTSAQKNPTAFYLCASSKGTYLLVEGAGELFFGEGSRLTVL.

CDR3 bases: TGTGCCAGCAGCTTTAGCGGCGGGTACACCGGGGAGCTGTTTTTT. Its protein is CASSFSGGYTGELFF. The chain joins TRBV11-3 to TRBJ2-2; tentatively, D is TRBD2 (6 bases). Trimming pared 3 bases from V and 3 bases from J, leaving 11 bases between. This CDR3 contains 15 residues. Germline values: CDR1 SGHNT, CDR2 YENEEA.

V and J are TRBV10-2 and TRBJ2-5; TRBD1 might be the D (6 bases). CDR3 length equals 13 residues. Trimming stripped 8 bases from V and 5 bases from J, with 15 bases between. Germline values: CDR1 WSHSY, CDR2 SAAADI. The CDR3 loop is CASGVRGVETQYF. The CDR3 region has the DNA TGCGCCAGCGGCGTCAGGGGAGTCGAGACCCAGTACTTC.